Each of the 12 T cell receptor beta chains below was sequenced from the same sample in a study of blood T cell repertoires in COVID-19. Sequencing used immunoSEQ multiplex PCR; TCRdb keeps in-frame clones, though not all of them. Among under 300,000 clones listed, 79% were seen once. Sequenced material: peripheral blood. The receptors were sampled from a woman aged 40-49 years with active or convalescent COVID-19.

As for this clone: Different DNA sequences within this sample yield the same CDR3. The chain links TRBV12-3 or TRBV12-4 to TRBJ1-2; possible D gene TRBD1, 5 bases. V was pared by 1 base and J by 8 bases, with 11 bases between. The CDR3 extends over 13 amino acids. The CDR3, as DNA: TGTGCCAGCAGTTTAGGGCAGGGATACGGCTACACCTTC. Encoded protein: CASSLGQGYGYTF.

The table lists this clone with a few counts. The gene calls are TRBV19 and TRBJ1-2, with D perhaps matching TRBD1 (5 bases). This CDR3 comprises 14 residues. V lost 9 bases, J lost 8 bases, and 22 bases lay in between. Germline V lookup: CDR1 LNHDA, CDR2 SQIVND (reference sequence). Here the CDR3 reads CASRNSQEPKGYTF. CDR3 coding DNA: TGTGCCAGCAGAAACTCACAGGAACCTAAGGGCTACACCTTC.

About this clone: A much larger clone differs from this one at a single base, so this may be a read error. CDR3 sequence (DNA): TGTGCCAGCAGCCCACAGGGTTGGAACACTGAAGCTTTCTTT. This sequence encodes CASSPQGWNTEAFF. The chain uses TRBV6-5 and TRBJ1-1; a possible D gene is TRBD1 (6 bases). V was clipped by 6 bases and J by 1 base, with 12 bases between them. The germline V gene has CDR1 MNHEY and CDR2 SVGAGI. The CDR3 has 14 residues.

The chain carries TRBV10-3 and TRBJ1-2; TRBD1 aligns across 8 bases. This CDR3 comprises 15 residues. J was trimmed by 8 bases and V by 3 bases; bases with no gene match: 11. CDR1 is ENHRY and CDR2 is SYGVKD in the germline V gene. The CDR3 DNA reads TGTGCCATCAGTGACGAGAGGCAGGGGGCTCCCGGCTACACCTTC. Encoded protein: CAISDERQGAPGYTF.

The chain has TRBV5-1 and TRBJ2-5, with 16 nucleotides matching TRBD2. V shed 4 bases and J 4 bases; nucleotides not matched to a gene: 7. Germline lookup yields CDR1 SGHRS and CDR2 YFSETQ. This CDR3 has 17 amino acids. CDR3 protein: CASSGGTSGGVRETQYF. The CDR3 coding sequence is TGCGCCAGCAGCGGCGGGACTAGCGGGGGGGTGAGAGAGACCCAGTACTTC.

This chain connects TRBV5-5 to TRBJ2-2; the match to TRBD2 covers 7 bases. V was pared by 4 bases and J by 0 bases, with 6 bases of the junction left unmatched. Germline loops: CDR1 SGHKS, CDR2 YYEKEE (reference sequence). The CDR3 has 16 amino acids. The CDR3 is CASSPNAGANTGELFF. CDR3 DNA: TGTGCCAGCAGCCCCAACGCGGGGGCGAACACCGGGGAGCTGTTTTTT.

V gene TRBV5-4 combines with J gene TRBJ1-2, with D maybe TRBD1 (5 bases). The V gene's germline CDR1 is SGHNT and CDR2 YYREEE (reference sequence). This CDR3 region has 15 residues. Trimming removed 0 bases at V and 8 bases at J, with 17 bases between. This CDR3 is CASSLDPFGGAGYTF. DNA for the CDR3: TGTGCCAGCAGCTTGGACCCTTTCGGAGGGGCAGGCTACACCTTC.

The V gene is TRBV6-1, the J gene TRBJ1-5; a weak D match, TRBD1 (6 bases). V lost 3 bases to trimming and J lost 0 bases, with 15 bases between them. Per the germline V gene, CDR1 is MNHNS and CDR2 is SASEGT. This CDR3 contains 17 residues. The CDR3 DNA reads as TGTGCCAGCAGTGAGACCTGGTTGACAGGTAGCAATCAGCCCCAGCATTTT. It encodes CASSETWLTGSNQPQHF.

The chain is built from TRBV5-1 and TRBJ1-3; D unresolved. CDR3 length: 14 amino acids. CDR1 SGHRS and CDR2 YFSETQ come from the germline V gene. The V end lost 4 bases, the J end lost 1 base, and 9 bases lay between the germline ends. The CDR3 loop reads CASSMDGSGNTIYF. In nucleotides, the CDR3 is TGCGCCAGCAGCATGGACGGTTCTGGAAACACCATATATTTT.

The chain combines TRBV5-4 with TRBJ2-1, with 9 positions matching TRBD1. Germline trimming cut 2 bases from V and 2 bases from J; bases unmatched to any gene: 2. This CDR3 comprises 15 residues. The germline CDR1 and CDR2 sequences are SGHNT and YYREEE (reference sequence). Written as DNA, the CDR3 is TGTGCCAGCAGCTTCCGGGACAGGGCCTACAATGAGCAGTTCTTC. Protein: CASSFRDRAYNEQFF.

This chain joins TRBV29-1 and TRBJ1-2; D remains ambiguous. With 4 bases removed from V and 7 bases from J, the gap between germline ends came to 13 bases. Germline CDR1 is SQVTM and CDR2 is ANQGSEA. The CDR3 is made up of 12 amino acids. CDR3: CSVGRQTSGYTF. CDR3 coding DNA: TGCAGCGTTGGGAGGCAGACGAGTGGCTACACCTTC.

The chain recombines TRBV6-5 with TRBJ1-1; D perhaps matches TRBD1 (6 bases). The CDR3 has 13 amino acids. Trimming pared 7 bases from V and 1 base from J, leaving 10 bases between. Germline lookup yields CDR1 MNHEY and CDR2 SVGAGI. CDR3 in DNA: TGTGCCAGCACCGGACAGCGGAACACTGAAGCTTTCTTT. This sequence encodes CASTGQRNTEAFF.